This entry lists 19 T cell receptor beta chains sequenced from one sample in a study of blood T cells in healthy people across ages. Alongside a J-beta primer mix, a sample-barcoded 5' primer served in a second PCR lasting roughly 7 to 12 cycles. TCRdb reprocessed the 5' RACE reads with MiXCR, giving one entry per CDR3 protein. The sample includes 850,000 to 1,000,000 distinct CDR3 sequences, just over 50% of them seen just once. Source material: blood. The receptors derive from an older woman in good health.

The chain joins TRBV7-9 to TRBJ2-7; 11 bases align to TRBD2. Germline V CDR1 and CDR2: SEHNR, FQNEAQ (reference sequence). V lost 4 bases and J lost 2; bases outside the gene matches: 7. This CDR3 has 16 residues. The CDR3 nucleotides read TGTGCCAGCAGCTCGCGGGGGACTAGCGGCACCTACGAGCAGTACTTC. It encodes CASSSRGTSGTYEQYF.

A remark on this clonotype: An end of the junction differs from the germline gene, which may be a read error. J is TRBJ2-1 and V is TRBV5-4, with a possible D match to TRBD2 (5 bases). Germline loops: CDR1 SGHNT, CDR2 YYREEE (reference sequence). CDR3 length: 15 amino acids. The CDR3 loop is CASRSSGSSYTEQFF. The CDR3 DNA reads as TGTGCCAGCAGATCAAGCGGAAGCTCCTACACTGAGCAGTTCTTC. Full variable domain (rest looked up from reference TRBV5-4 and TRBJ2-1): ETGVTQSPTHLIKTRGQQVTLRCSSQSGHNTVSWYQQALGQGPQFIFQYYREEENGRGNFPPRFSGLQFPNYSSELNVNALELDDSALYLCASRSSGSSYTEQFFGPGTRLTVL.

V and J are TRBV5-1 and TRBJ1-2; TRBD1 agrees at 7 bases. From germline, CDR1 is SGHRS and CDR2 YFSETQ. V shed 4 bases and J 3 bases; nucleotides not matched to a gene: 9. The CDR3 consists of 15 residues. CDR3 amino acids: CASSIEGGADYGYTF. CDR3 DNA sequence: TGCGCCAGCAGCATTGAAGGGGGCGCAGACTATGGCTACACCTTC.

V and J are TRBV27 and TRBJ1-2; the D gene is possibly TRBD1 (5 bases). Germline V CDR1 and CDR2: MNHEY, SMNVEV (reference sequence). V was clipped by 3 bases and J by 4 bases, with 24 bases between them. The CDR3 has 18 residues. CDR3 DNA sequence: TGTGCCAGCAGTTTCCTTATAACACCATCGACAGACTGCTATGGCTACACCTTC. The encoded protein is CASSFLITPSTDCYGYTF.

The rearrangement joins TRBV3-1 to TRBJ2-1, with D maybe TRBD2 (5 bases). Looked up from germline, CDR1 is LGHDT and CDR2 is YNNKEL (reference sequence). Trimming pared 5 bases from V and 6 bases from J, leaving 14 bases between. This CDR3 is 14 amino acids long. CDR3 in amino acids: CASSANIEGNEQFF. The CDR3 nucleotides read TGTGCCAGCAGCGCAAATATAGAGGGCAATGAGCAGTTCTTC.

Remarks on this clonotype: A much larger clone differs by one base, so this may be a read error. The rearrangement links TRBV20-1 to TRBJ2-7, with D perhaps given as TRBD1 or TRBD2 (7 bases each). The V and J ends lost 6 bases and 7 bases respectively, with 25 bases between them. This CDR3 is built from 15 residues. Germline values: CDR1 DFQATT, CDR2 SNEGSKA (reference sequence). The CDR3 DNA reads TGCAGTGCCGACCGCCGCAGACAGGGAGGGAGGGAGCAGTACTTC. Translation: CSADRRRQGGREQYF.

The chain has TRBV29-1 and TRBJ1-6; D remains ambiguous. V lost 5 bases, J lost 7 bases, and 9 bases lay in between. The CDR3 is 12 amino acids. Germline CDR1 and CDR2: SQVTM and ANQGSEA. CDR3 DNA: TGCAGCGTTCGAGTGGAAAATTCACCCCTCCACTTT. Protein: CSVRVENSPLHF.

The chain couples TRBV6-1 to TRBJ2-3; D uncertain. The V and J ends lost 3 bases and 2 bases respectively, with 9 bases between them. The CDR3 is 14 amino acids. Germline V gene sequence: CDR1 MNHNS, CDR2 SASEGT. The CDR3: CASSDGHFTDTQYF. In nucleotides, the CDR3 is TGTGCCAGCAGTGATGGCCATTTCACAGATACGCAGTATTTT.

The chain is built from TRBV29-1 and TRBJ2-3, with TRBD2 as a possible D gene (5 bases). Germline CDR1 SQVTM, CDR2 ANQGSEA. The CDR3 extends over 12 amino acids. Trimming cost V 8 bases and J 5 bases, with 14 bases left between them. CDR3 amino acids: CSLDGKGDTQYF. The CDR3, as DNA: TGCAGCCTCGACGGGAAAGGAGATACGCAGTATTTT.

The rearrangement links TRBV29-1 to TRBJ2-4; D possibly uses TRBD1 or TRBD2 (5 bases each). The DNA matches TRBJ2-7 better at its end, which makes the J call doubtful. Germline assignment: CDR1 SQVTM and CDR2 ANQGSEA. The CDR3 runs to 12 residues. CDR3 protein: CSSGGEGNEQYF. The CDR3 DNA is TGCTCGTCAGGTGGTGAGGGGAACGAGCAGTACTTC.

The chain employs TRBV28 and TRBJ2-7, with 11 positions matching TRBD1. The J segment lost 6 bases and the V segment lost 5 bases, leaving 21 bases of the junction unmatched. There are 19 residues in the CDR3. CDR1 MDHEN and CDR2 SYDVKM come from the germline V gene. CDR3 amino acids: CASSPRTGGAYDRLREQYF. In DNA form, the CDR3 reads TGTGCCAGCAGTCCCCGGACAGGGGGCGCGTATGATCGGTTACGCGAGCAGTACTTC.

This rearrangement joins TRBV4-2 to TRBJ2-1, with 9 bases aligning to TRBD2. V was pared by 1 base and J by 4 bases, with 14 bases of the junction left unmatched. Germline V gene sequence: CDR1 LGHNA, CDR2 YNFKEQ. This CDR3 has 19 amino acids. The CDR3 sequence: CASSQVSASAGGPYNEQFF. CDR3 DNA: TGTGCCAGCAGCCAAGTCTCAGCAAGTGCGGGAGGGCCTTACAATGAGCAGTTCTTC.

The chain joins TRBV12-3 or TRBV12-4 to TRBJ2-1; perhaps TRBD2 as D (5 bases). This CDR3 has 15 residues. Trimming pared 3 bases from V and 7 bases from J, leaving 16 bases between. CDR3 region: CASSFFPGLANEQFF. DNA of the CDR3: TGTGCCAGCAGTTTTTTCCCGGGATTGGCAAATGAGCAGTTCTTC.

V and J are TRBV7-8 and TRBJ2-1; perhaps TRBD2 as D (6 bases). CDR3 size: 16 residues. Germline-derived CDR1 and CDR2 are SGHVS and FQNEAQ. The V and J ends lost 4 bases and 5 bases respectively, with 18 bases between them. The CDR3, as DNA: TGTGCCAGCAGCTGGGTGGCGGGAACACGGGACAATGAGCAGTTCTTC. It is translated as CASSWVAGTRDNEQFF.

This chain joins TRBV24-1 and TRBJ2-3, with D perhaps matching TRBD2 (6 bases). Per germline, CDR1 KGHDR and CDR2 SFDVKD. V lost 10 bases and J lost 1, with 14 bases in between. This CDR3 comprises 14 residues. The CDR3 DNA is TGTGCCACTGCGGGGCGGGACGGCACAGATACGCAGTATTTT. This translates into CATAGRDGTDTQYF.

J is TRBJ2-7 and V is TRBV9, with TRBD1 identical over 9 bases. J lost 5 bases, V lost 3 bases, and 9 bases had no gene match. The germline V gene encodes CDR1 SGDLS and CDR2 YYNGEE. The CDR3 extends over 15 amino acids. The CDR3 region is CASSEDWTGEDEQYF. The CDR3 DNA reads as TGTGCCAGCAGCGAGGATTGGACAGGGGAAGACGAGCAGTACTTC.

This rearrangement joins TRBV20-1 to TRBJ2-2; D call uncertain. Trimming left V 0 bases short and J 5 bases short, with 7 bases between. The CDR3 is 13 residues long. Germline CDR1 DFQATT, CDR2 SNEGSKA (reference sequence). The CDR3 sequence: CSAREFQTGELFF. CDR3 nucleotide sequence: TGCAGTGCTAGAGAATTTCAGACCGGGGAGCTGTTTTTT.

The sample holds many counts of this clonotype. The chain recombines TRBV7-2 with TRBJ2-4; tentatively, D is TRBD1 or TRBD2 (5 bases each). Germline CDR1 reads SGHTA; CDR2 reads FQGNSA. V lost 8 bases, J lost 6 bases, and 23 bases lay in between. This CDR3 has 16 residues. DNA for the CDR3: TGTGCCAGCGCCCTCCGGGACGGTACCCGCGGAAACATTCAGTACTTC. Its protein product is CASALRDGTRGNIQYF.

This chain joins TRBV20-1 and TRBJ2-1, with D possibly TRBD2 on 6 matching bases. The V gene lost 3 bases and the J gene lost 9 bases, with 27 bases spanning the gap. This CDR3 contains 17 residues. Per the germline V gene, CDR1 is DFQATT and CDR2 is SNEGSKA (reference sequence). The CDR3 region has the DNA TGCAGTGCTAGGACCGCGGAGGGGAAGTCGACGTCCATTGAGCAGTTCTTC. Translated, it gives CSARTAEGKSTSIEQFF.